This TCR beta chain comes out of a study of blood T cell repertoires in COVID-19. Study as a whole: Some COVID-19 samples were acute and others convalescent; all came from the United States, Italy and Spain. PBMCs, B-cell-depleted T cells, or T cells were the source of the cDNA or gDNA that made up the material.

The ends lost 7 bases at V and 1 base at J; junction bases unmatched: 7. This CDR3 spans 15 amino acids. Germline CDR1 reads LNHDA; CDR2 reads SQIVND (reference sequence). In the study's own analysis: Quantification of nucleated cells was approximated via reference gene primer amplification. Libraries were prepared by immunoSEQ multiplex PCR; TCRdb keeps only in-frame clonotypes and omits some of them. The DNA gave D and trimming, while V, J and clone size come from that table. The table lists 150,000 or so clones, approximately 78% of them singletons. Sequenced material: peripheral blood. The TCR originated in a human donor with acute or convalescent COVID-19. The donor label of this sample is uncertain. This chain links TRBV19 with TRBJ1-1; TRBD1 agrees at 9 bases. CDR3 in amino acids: CASTYRGLGNTEAFF. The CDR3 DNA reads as TGTGCCAGTACCTACAGGGGGCTAGGGAACACTGAAGCTTTCTTT.